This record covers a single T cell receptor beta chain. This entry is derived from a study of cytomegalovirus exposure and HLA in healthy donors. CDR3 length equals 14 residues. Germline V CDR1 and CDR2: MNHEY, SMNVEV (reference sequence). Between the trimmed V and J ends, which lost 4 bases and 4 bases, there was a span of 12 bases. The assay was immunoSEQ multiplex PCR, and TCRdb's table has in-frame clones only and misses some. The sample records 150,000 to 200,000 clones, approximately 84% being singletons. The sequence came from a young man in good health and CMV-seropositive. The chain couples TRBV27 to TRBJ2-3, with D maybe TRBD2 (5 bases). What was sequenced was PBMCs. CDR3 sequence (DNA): TGTGCCAGCAGTTCTGGACTGAGGGCAGATACGCAGTATTTT. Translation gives CASSSGLRADTQYF.